What follows is one TCR beta chain and its context. What this receptor recognizes is not known. The input lacks base qualities; no much larger clone sits a single base away. V is clipped by 10 bases and J by 0 bases, and the sequence between their germline boundaries is 12 bases long. CDR1 is given as PRHDT and CDR2 as FYEKMQ, both from the germline V gene (reference sequence). From the cysteine up to the phenylalanine, the CDR3 has a length of 13 residues. The DNA shown is the 39-base CDR3, in frame from base 1. The sample comes from a study of T-cell reconstitution after alpha-beta-depleted transplantation in children (dated by TCRdb to 2016 to 2017). General notes on the study: T-cell immune reconstitution after TCRalphabeta/CD19-depleted allogeneic hematopoietic cell transplantation in children was quantitatively tracked in the study by means of TCR repertoire profiling.

The receptor library was made with PCR. For sequencing, an Illumina HiSeq 2500 was employed. Molecular barcoding was employed in the preparation of TCR libraries, with unique molecular identifiers being used to normalize TCRbeta repertoire quantification. TCRdb itself trimmed the public reads at Q25 with fastp, ran MiXCR and retained productive beta chains. Under each unique CDR3 protein, matching rows form one entry showing the most common genes and DNA. The sample includes around 600,000 distinct CDR3 sequences, with over 15% observed a single time. 1.1% of the sample comes from the top ten. This material consisted of PBMCs from the stem cell graft donor, taken from the stem cell graft. The rearrangement combines TRBV13 with TRBJ2-5; the D gene is unclear. This receptor was taken from a human donor who donated a stem cell graft to a child with acute myeloid leukemia. The CDR3 in this case is CATGLRYQETQYF. The DNA is as follows: TGTGCCACCGGCTTACGGTACCAAGAGACCCAGTACTTC.